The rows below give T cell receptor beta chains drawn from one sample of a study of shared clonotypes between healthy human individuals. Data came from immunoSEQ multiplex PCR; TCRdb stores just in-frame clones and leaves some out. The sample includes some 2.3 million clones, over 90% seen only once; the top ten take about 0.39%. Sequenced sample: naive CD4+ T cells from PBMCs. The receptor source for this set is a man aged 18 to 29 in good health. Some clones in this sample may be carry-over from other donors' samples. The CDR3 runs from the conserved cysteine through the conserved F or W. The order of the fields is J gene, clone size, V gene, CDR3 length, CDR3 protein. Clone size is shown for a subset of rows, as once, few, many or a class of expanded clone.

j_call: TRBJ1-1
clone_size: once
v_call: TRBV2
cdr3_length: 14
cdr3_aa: CASSMTGPNTEAFF

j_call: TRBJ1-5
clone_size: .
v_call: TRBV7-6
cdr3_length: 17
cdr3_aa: CASSSTVGRNSNQPQHF

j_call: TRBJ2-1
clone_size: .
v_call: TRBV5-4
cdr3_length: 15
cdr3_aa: CASSSTSGAYNEQFF

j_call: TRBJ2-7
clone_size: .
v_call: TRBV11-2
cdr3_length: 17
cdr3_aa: CASSSKHGGWGAYEQYF

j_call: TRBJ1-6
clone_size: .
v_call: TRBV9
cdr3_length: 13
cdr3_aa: CASSPGAGSPLHF

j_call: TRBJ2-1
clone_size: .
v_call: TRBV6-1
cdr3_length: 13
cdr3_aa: CASSPWGRVEQFF

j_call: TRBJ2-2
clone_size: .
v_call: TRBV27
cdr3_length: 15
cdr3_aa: CASSPGTSGPSLLFF

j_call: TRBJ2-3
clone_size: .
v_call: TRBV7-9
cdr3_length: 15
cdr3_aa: CASSFLRGSTDTQYF

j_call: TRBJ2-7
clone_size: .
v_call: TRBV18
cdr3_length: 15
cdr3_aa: CASSPEQGSAYEQYF

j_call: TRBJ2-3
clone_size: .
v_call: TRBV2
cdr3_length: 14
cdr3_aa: CASSEDRVPDTQYF

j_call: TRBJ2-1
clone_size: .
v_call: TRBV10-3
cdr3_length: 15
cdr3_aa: CAITLGGGPYNEQFF

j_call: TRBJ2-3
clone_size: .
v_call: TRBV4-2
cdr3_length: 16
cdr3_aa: CASSQRFQGDGDTQYF

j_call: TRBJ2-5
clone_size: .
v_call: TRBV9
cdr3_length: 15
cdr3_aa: CASSVGILAQETQYF

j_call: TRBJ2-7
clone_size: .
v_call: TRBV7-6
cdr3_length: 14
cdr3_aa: CASSHGRGSYEQYF